Listed here are 27 T cell receptor beta chains from one sample, sequenced in a study of cytomegalovirus exposure and HLA in healthy donors. Vbeta (60) and Jbeta (13) primers were used in the PCR. TCRdb's table, derived via immunoSEQ multiplex PCR, lists solely in-frame clones and lacks some. The sample includes around 76,000 clones. The specimen sequenced was PBMCs. The receptors originated from a woman aged 60 to 75 in good health and CMV-seronegative.

A word on this clone: The identical CDR3 is also encoded by other nucleotide sequences in the sample. V gene TRBV28 combines with J gene TRBJ1-1; D is possibly TRBD1 (5 bases). V gave up 5 bases and J gave up 3 bases, with 10 bases separating them. The V gene's germline CDR1 is MDHEN and CDR2 SYDVKM. This CDR3 has 13 amino acids. CDR3 region: CASSLTGDTEAFF. The CDR3 nucleotides read TGTGCCAGCAGTCTAACGGGGGACACTGAAGCTTTCTTT.

CDR3 sequence reads: CASSRGDRTEPEAFF. The CDR3 DNA reads TGCGCCAGCAGCAGGGGCGACAGGACAGAGCCTGAAGCTTTCTTT. The chain joins TRBV5-1 to TRBJ1-1; D possibly corresponds to TRBD1 (6 bases). V lost 4 bases and J 6 bases, leaving 19 bases between the germline ends. The CDR3 has 15 amino acids. Germline lookup yields CDR1 SGHRS and CDR2 YFSETQ.

The chain uses TRBV2 and TRBJ1-5; no clear D. This CDR3 is 12 amino acids long. V was cut by 7 bases and J by 4 bases, with 8 bases left in between. The germline CDR1 and CDR2 sequences are SNHLY and FYNNEI. The CDR3 reads CASTVVNQPQHF. The CDR3 DNA sequence: TGTGCCAGCACTGTAGTGAATCAGCCCCAGCATTTT.

Here the CDR3 DNA reads TGCAGCGTTGAATGGGCTAGCGGCCAAGAGACCCAGTACTTC. Protein: CSVEWASGQETQYF. The chain carries TRBV29-1 and TRBJ2-5; TRBD2 matches at 7 bases. This CDR3 is built from 14 residues. J lost 1 base, V lost 2 bases, and 4 bases had no gene match. CDR1 and CDR2 (germline): SQVTM, ANQGSEA.

The chain combines TRBV27 with TRBJ2-7; D unresolved. The CDR3 totals 15 residues. V lost 0 bases and J 0 bases, leaving 9 bases between the germline ends. CDR1 and CDR2 (germline): MNHEY, SMNVEV (reference sequence). CDR3 nucleotide sequence: TGTGCCAGCAGTTTATCGAACCCGGTCTCCTACGAGCAGTACTTC. It yields the protein CASSLSNPVSYEQYF.

The chain carries TRBV2 and TRBJ1-2; TRBD1 matches 11 bases. This CDR3 spans 13 amino acids. From germline, CDR1 is SNHLY and CDR2 FYNNEI. The V and J ends lost 7 bases and 8 bases, in that order; junction bases with no gene match: 6. CDR3 nucleotides: TGTGCCAGCATCGGACAGGGGGCAAACGGCTACACCTTC. Protein sequence: CASIGQGANGYTF.

The V and J genes are TRBV5-4 and TRBJ2-7, with D possibly being TRBD1 (6 bases). V lost 4 bases, J lost 9 bases, and 20 bases lay in between. The CDR3 contains 14 residues. Germline loops: CDR1 SGHNT, CDR2 YYREEE (reference sequence). The CDR3 here is CASSPDRFLQRQYF. The CDR3 DNA sequence: TGTGCCAGCAGCCCAGACAGGTTTTTGCAGAGGCAGTACTTC.

The gene calls are TRBV28 and TRBJ2-7, with D maybe TRBD2 (6 bases). Germline CDR1 reads MDHEN; CDR2 reads SYDVKM. There are 12 residues in the CDR3. V was cut by 9 bases and J by 3 bases, with 12 bases left in between. CDR3 bases: TGTGCCAGTTCTCGCGGGAACTACGAGCAGTACTTC. This gives the protein CASSRGNYEQYF.

The chain links TRBV7-6 to TRBJ1-2; 8 bases match TRBD1. The CDR3 extends over 13 amino acids. The V segment lost 6 bases and the J segment 8 bases; nucleotides outside the gene matches: 8. Germline V CDR1 and CDR2: SGHVS, FNYEAQ. The CDR3: CASSFGQGRGYTF. The CDR3 nucleotides are TGTGCCAGCAGTTTCGGACAGGGTAGAGGCTACACCTTC. The full variable domain, its missing parts supplied by reference TRBV7-6 and TRBJ1-2, is GAGVSQSPRYKVTKRGQDVALRCDPISGHVSLYWYRQALGQGPEFLTYFNYEAQQDKSGLPNDRFSAERPEGSISTLTIQRTEQRDSAMYRCASSFGQGRGYTFGSGTRLTVV.

The chain recombines TRBV11-3 with TRBJ2-3; perhaps TRBD2 as D (5 bases). This CDR3 comprises 13 residues. V lost 1 base and J lost 6, with 8 bases in between. Germline V gene lookup returns CDR1 SGHNT and CDR2 YENEEA. The CDR3 loop reads CASSLGRGDTQYF. In DNA, the CDR3 is TGTGCCAGCAGCTTAGGACGAGGGGATACGCAGTATTTT.

J is TRBJ2-1 and V is TRBV19, with D tentatively TRBD2 (6 bases). The germline V gene encodes CDR1 LNHDA and CDR2 SQIVND (reference sequence). This CDR3 is built from 17 residues. The ends were cut back, 0 bases at V and 2 bases at J, with 14 bases in the middle. The CDR3 here is CASSIDTGGIAYNEQFF. The CDR3 DNA sequence: TGTGCCAGTAGTATAGATACGGGCGGGATAGCCTACAATGAGCAGTTCTTC.

V is TRBV7-9 and J is TRBJ2-3; D possibly corresponds to TRBD1 (5 bases). The CDR3 contains 15 residues. Trimming removed 3 bases at V and 2 bases at J, with 12 bases between. Germline V gene lookup returns CDR1 SEHNR and CDR2 FQNEAQ (reference sequence). The CDR3 loop is CASSFGTGITDTQYF. CDR3 nucleotides: TGTGCCAGCAGCTTCGGAACAGGAATCACAGATACGCAGTATTTT.

V and J are TRBV2 and TRBJ2-5; 9 bases are a match to TRBD1. The V gene end was trimmed by 6 bases and the J gene end by 2 bases; junction bases not matched to a gene: 10. The CDR3 covers 16 residues. The germline V gene has CDR1 SNHLY and CDR2 FYNNEI. CDR3 protein: CASREIHGTGQETQYF. The CDR3 nucleotides read TGTGCCAGCAGGGAAATACACGGGACAGGGCAAGAGACCCAGTACTTC.

The V gene is TRBV29-1, the J gene TRBJ1-2; 8 positions match TRBD1. The J segment lost 4 bases and the V segment lost 5 bases, leaving 9 bases of the junction unmatched. Germline V gives CDR1 SQVTM, CDR2 ANQGSEA. The CDR3 runs 14 residues. The DNA of the CDR3 is TGCAGCGTTAGGGTGCAGGGGGCGGGCTATGGCTACACCTTC. It encodes CSVRVQGAGYGYTF.

V and J are TRBV6-1 and TRBJ2-7; D not certain. The CDR3 runs to 13 residues. In germline, CDR1 is MNHNS, CDR2 SASEGT. V lost 4 bases, J lost 6 bases, and 13 bases lay in between. As DNA, the CDR3 is TGTGCCAGCAGTGTAACAAACACCTGCGAGCAGTACTTC. As protein: CASSVTNTCEQYF.

The V call is TRBV6-1, the J call TRBJ1-4; 9 nucleotides align to TRBD1. There are 15 residues in the CDR3. Trimming took 3 bases from V and 7 from J; bases not matched to a gene: 6. From germline, CDR1 is MNHNS and CDR2 SASEGT. CDR3 protein: CASSDWTGAGEKLFF. The CDR3 nucleotides are TGTGCCAGCAGTGATTGGACAGGGGCCGGTGAAAAACTGTTTTTT.

The rearrangement joins TRBV27 to TRBJ2-7, with a tentative D call TRBD2 (6 bases). V was pared by 5 bases and J by 2 bases, with 19 bases between. The CDR3 has 16 amino acids. Looked up from germline, CDR1 is MNHEY and CDR2 is SMNVEV (reference sequence). The CDR3 reads CASSPLSGWETYEQYF. CDR3 in DNA: TGTGCCAGCAGTCCACTTAGCGGTTGGGAGACCTACGAGCAGTACTTC.

This sequence joins TRBV6-1 and TRBJ2-1, with 9 bases that match TRBD2. The CDR3 sequence is 14 residues long. V dropped 11 bases and J dropped 4; count of bases not matched to a gene: 9. Germline V gene lookup returns CDR1 MNHNS and CDR2 SASEGT. CDR3 sequence reads: CAGYPSGTYNEQFF. The CDR3 DNA sequence: TGTGCCGGATACCCTAGCGGGACTTACAATGAGCAGTTCTTC.

This chain uses TRBV13 with TRBJ2-7; the D gene is possibly TRBD2 (5 bases). The germline V gene encodes CDR1 PRHDT and CDR2 FYEKMQ (reference sequence). CDR3 size: 14 residues. Between the trimmed V and J ends, which lost 5 bases and 3 bases, there was a span of 14 bases. The chain's CDR3 is CASSAGRTHYEQYF. The CDR3 coding sequence is TGTGCCAGCAGCGCGGGCCGTACTCACTACGAGCAGTACTTC.

The rearrangement links TRBV10-3 to TRBJ2-7, with a tentative D call TRBD1 (5 bases). V was clipped by 7 bases and J by 3 bases, with 13 bases between them. Germline V gene data show CDR1 as ENHRY and CDR2 as SYGVKD. This CDR3 has 13 residues. The CDR3 region is CAITGSGDYEQYF. The CDR3 DNA reads TGTGCCATCACAGGGTCGGGTGACTACGAGCAGTACTTC.

CDR3 sequence reads: CASSSRLAGMNTGELFF. The CDR3 nucleotides are TGTGCCAGCAGCTCCCGGTTAGCGGGGATGAACACCGGGGAGCTGTTTTTT. This chain connects TRBV28 to TRBJ2-2; 8 positions match TRBD2. CDR3 length equals 17 residues. The V segment lost 6 bases and the J segment 1 base; nucleotides outside the gene matches: 10. Germline values: CDR1 MDHEN, CDR2 SYDVKM.

Points on this clone: Other DNA sequences of this sample code for an identical CDR3. The chain carries TRBV19 and TRBJ1-5; 8 bases align to TRBD1. Germline V gene sequence: CDR1 LNHDA, CDR2 SQIVND (reference sequence). J gave up 2 bases and V 4 bases, and 1 base lay outside the gene matches. CDR3 length: 14 amino acids. Here the CDR3 reads CASSTTGGNQPQHF. The CDR3 DNA follows: TGTGCCAGTAGTACGACAGGGGGCAATCAGCCCCAGCATTTT. The full variable domain, its missing parts supplied by reference TRBV19 and TRBJ1-5, is DGGITQSPKYLFRKEGQNVTLSCEQNLNHDAMYWYRQDPGQGLRLIYYSQIVNDFQKGDIAEGYSVSREKKESFPLTVTSAQKNPTAFYLCASSTTGGNQPQHFGDGTRLSIL.

V is TRBV7-3 and J is TRBJ2-5, with 13 bases matching TRBD2. Judging by the DNA end, TRBJ2-7 fits better; the J call may be wrong. The CDR3 has 15 residues. The germline CDR1 and CDR2 sequences are SGHTA and FQGTGA. The CDR3 coding sequence is TGTGCCAGCAGCTTAGGACTAGCGGGAGCCTACGAGCAGTACTTC. It codes for CASSLGLAGAYEQYF.

This sequence joins TRBV29-1 and TRBJ2-1; 8 positions match TRBD1. The CDR3 contains 14 residues. J lost 12 bases, V lost 3 bases, and 13 bases had no gene match. The germline V gene encodes CDR1 SQVTM and CDR2 ANQGSEA. The CDR3 loop is CSVEHDFVGQVQFF. CDR3 coding DNA: TGCAGCGTTGAGCACGATTTCGTGGGACAGGTGCAGTTCTTC.

This chain links TRBV2 with TRBJ2-5, with TRBD2 matching 9 bases. In germline, CDR1 is SNHLY, CDR2 FYNNEI. V dropped 7 bases and J dropped 0; count of bases not matched to a gene: 3. This CDR3 has 14 amino acids. This chain's CDR3 is CASKAGGYQETQYF. For the CDR3, the DNA is TGTGCCAGCAAAGCGGGAGGTTACCAAGAGACCCAGTACTTC.

This chain joins TRBV28 and TRBJ2-7; tentatively, D is TRBD1 (6 bases). The ends were cut back, 8 bases at V and 2 bases at J, with 16 bases in the middle. Germline CDR1 reads MDHEN; CDR2 reads SYDVKM. CDR3 size: 14 residues. CDR3 region: CASAWTAMAYEQYF. DNA of the CDR3: TGTGCCAGCGCCTGGACAGCCATGGCCTACGAGCAGTACTTC. Full variable domain (rest looked up from reference TRBV28 and TRBJ2-7): DVKVTQSSRYLVKRTGEKVFLECVQDMDHENMFWYRQDPGLGLRLIYFSYDVKMKEKGDIPEGYSVSREKKERFSLILESASTNQTSMYLCASAWTAMAYEQYFGPGTRLTVT.

This sequence joins TRBV19 and TRBJ2-5; D is perhaps TRBD1 (5 bases). This CDR3 comprises 13 residues. Trimming pared 6 bases from V and 5 bases from J, leaving 13 bases between. Germline V lookup: CDR1 LNHDA, CDR2 SQIVND (reference sequence). CDR3 coding DNA: TGTGCCAGTAGGAGCATCTGGGGCGAGACCCAGTACTTC. Residues: CASRSIWGETQYF.